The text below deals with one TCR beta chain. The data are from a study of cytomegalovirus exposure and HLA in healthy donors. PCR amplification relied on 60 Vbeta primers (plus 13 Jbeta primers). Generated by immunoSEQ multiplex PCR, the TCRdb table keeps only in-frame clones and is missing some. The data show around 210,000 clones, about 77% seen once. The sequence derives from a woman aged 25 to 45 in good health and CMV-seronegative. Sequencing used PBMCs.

The CDR3 region is CATSEPGNTEAFF. As DNA, the CDR3 is TGTGCCACCAGCGAGCCGGGGAACACTGAAGCTTTCTTT. The chain has TRBV15 and TRBJ1-1; D remains ambiguous. Trimming left V 5 bases short and J 1 base short, with 8 bases between. This CDR3 region has 13 residues. The germline gives CDR1 LNHNV, CDR2 YYDKDF (reference sequence).